Below are 20 T cell receptor beta chains sequenced from a single sample in a study of T cells after yellow fever vaccination. Using its own MiXCR run on the 5' RACE reads, TCRdb lists one record per CDR3 protein. The sample shows approximately 580,000 distinct CDR3 sequences, 17% of them seen only once. Material: PBMCs, obtained around 5 days after the first yellow fever vaccination. The receptor source for this set is a man younger than 35 who received the YFV17D yellow fever vaccine.

V gene TRBV20-1 combines with J gene TRBJ1-5, with TRBD1 matching over 8 bases. Germline V gives CDR1 DFQATT, CDR2 SNEGSKA (reference sequence). The trim removed 6 bases at V and 4 bases at J, leaving 2 bases unmatched. This CDR3 spans 12 amino acids. CDR3 in amino acids: CSAHRGNQPQHF. CDR3 coding DNA: TGCAGTGCGCACAGGGGGAATCAGCCCCAGCATTTT.

The table lists this clonotype with a few counts. The chain joins TRBV30 to TRBJ2-2; D is unresolved. Per germline, CDR1 GTSNPN and CDR2 SVGIG (reference sequence). CDR3 size: 14 residues. V lost 2 bases and J lost 4, with 11 bases in between. The CDR3 DNA follows: TGTGCCTGGAGTCCCCTCTATGGCACCGGGGAGCTGTTTTTT. Translated: CAWSPLYGTGELFF.

The chain employs TRBV6-5 and TRBJ2-2; 8 bases match TRBD2. The germline CDR1 and CDR2 sequences are MNHEY and SVGAGI. V lost 0 bases to trimming and J lost 6 bases; unmatched junction nucleotides: 6. CDR3 size: 16 residues. Written as DNA, the CDR3 is TGTGCCAGCAGTTACTCGGAAGGACTAGCATCCGGGGAGCTGTTTTTT. Translating it yields CASSYSEGLASGELFF.

The chain combines TRBV12-3 or TRBV12-4 with TRBJ1-5, with unresolved D. V was shortened by 5 bases and J by 4 bases, with 15 bases between the two germline ends. This CDR3 has 15 amino acids. The CDR3: CASSPPPGLNQPQHF. DNA of the CDR3: TGTGCCAGCAGTCCCCCCCCCGGCCTTAATCAGCCCCAGCATTTT.

This clonotype was seen a few times. The rearrangement joins TRBV6-1 to TRBJ2-7; D possibly matches TRBD1 or TRBD2 (5 bases each). The germline CDR1 and CDR2 sequences are MNHNS and SASEGT. This CDR3 is built from 13 residues. V lost 10 bases and J lost 0, with 13 bases in between. The CDR3, as DNA: TGTGCCATCGGGACGGATAGCTCCTACGAGCAGTACTTC. Translated: CAIGTDSSYEQYF.

The chain couples TRBV4-3 to TRBJ1-2; tentatively, D is TRBD1 (6 bases). CDR3 length: 15 amino acids. Looked up from germline, CDR1 is LGHNA and CDR2 is YSLEER. The V and J ends lost 0 bases and 8 bases respectively, with 16 bases between them. This CDR3 reads CASSQDAGAISGYTF. DNA of the CDR3: TGCGCCAGCAGCCAAGATGCAGGGGCAATATCGGGCTACACCTTC.

The J gene is TRBJ2-7, the V gene TRBV6-2 or TRBV6-3; the D is unclear. The germline gives CDR1 MNHEY, CDR2 SVGEGT. The CDR3 sequence is 15 residues long. Trimming shortened V by 0 bases and J by 4 bases, and 13 bases separated the two germline ends. CDR3 in amino acids: CASSYSILVGYEQYF. The CDR3 coding sequence is TGTGCCAGCAGTTACTCGATCCTGGTAGGGTACGAGCAGTACTTC.

This chain links TRBV27 with TRBJ2-7; tentatively, D is TRBD2 (5 bases). Germline values: CDR1 MNHEY, CDR2 SMNVEV (reference sequence). This CDR3 is built from 15 residues. The V and J ends lost 5 bases and 0 bases respectively, with 14 bases between them. CDR3 amino acids: CASSVEGINSYEQYF. The DNA for the CDR3 is TGTGCCAGCAGTGTAGAGGGAATAAACTCCTACGAGCAGTACTTC.

The rearrangement joins TRBV20-1 to TRBJ2-5; 11 positions agree with TRBD1. CDR1 and CDR2 from the germline V gene are DFQATT and SNEGSKA (reference sequence). The CDR3 runs to 16 residues. The V and J ends lost 0 bases and 0 bases, in that order; junction bases with no gene match: 3. This CDR3 reads CSAREDRGLYQETQYF. The DNA for the CDR3 is TGCAGTGCTAGAGAGGACAGGGGGCTCTACCAAGAGACCCAGTACTTC.

There are a few counts of this clonotype. V is TRBV12-3 or TRBV12-4 and J is TRBJ1-2; the D gene is possibly TRBD1 (5 bases). V lost 1 base and J lost 6, with 12 bases in between. The CDR3 runs to 14 residues. As DNA, the CDR3 is TGTGCCAGCAGTTTAGTTTTGACAGTAAATGGCTACACCTTC. This gives the protein CASSLVLTVNGYTF.

This clonotype was recorded a few times. V and J are TRBV10-3 and TRBJ1-2, with 12 bases lining up with TRBD1. This CDR3 has 21 residues. The J segment lost 4 bases and the V segment lost 0 bases, leaving 18 bases of the junction unmatched. Germline assignment: CDR1 ENHRY and CDR2 SYGVKD. CDR3 sequence reads: CAISESKGVGTGGQPSYGYTF. CDR3 coding DNA: TGTGCCATCAGTGAGTCGAAGGGGGTCGGGACAGGGGGCCAACCCTCCTATGGCTACACCTTC.

The chain carries TRBV7-2 and TRBJ1-1; 8 nucleotides align to TRBD1. CDR1 is SGHTA, CDR2 FQGNSA, per germline. J lost 5 bases, V lost 5 bases, and 7 bases had no gene match. The CDR3 runs 14 residues. DNA for the CDR3: TGTGCCAGCAGCCCTCAGGGGGCAGGGACTGAAGCTTTCTTT. Translation: CASSPQGAGTEAFF.

The chain links TRBV12-3 or TRBV12-4 to TRBJ2-3, with TRBD2 matching 8 bases. The CDR3 sequence is 12 residues long. CDR3 amino acids: CASGGETDTQYF. The CDR3, as DNA: TGTGCTTCCGGGGGGGAAACAGATACGCAGTATTTT.

J is TRBJ2-3 and V is TRBV2; a weak D match, TRBD1 (6 bases). Trimming took 9 bases from V and 0 from J, leaving 13 bases between them. In germline, CDR1 is SNHLY, CDR2 FYNNEI. This CDR3 region has 14 residues. CDR3 bases: TGTGCCAGTGGGGACATTTCTAGCACAGATACGCAGTATTTT. Encoded protein: CASGDISSTDTQYF.

V is TRBV3-1 and J is TRBJ1-5; the D gene is possibly TRBD1 (5 bases). V lost 1 base, J lost 3 bases, and 10 bases lay in between. Germline loops: CDR1 LGHDT, CDR2 YNNKEL (reference sequence). This CDR3 region has 15 residues. This chain's CDR3 is CASSQGQRPNQPQHF. Here the CDR3 DNA reads TGTGCCAGCAGCCAAGGACAGAGGCCCAATCAGCCCCAGCATTTT.

The chain employs TRBV5-1 and TRBJ2-3, with D hard to call. V was trimmed by 3 bases and J by 6 bases, leaving 8 bases between them. Germline assignment: CDR1 SGHRS and CDR2 YFSETQ. The CDR3 contains 12 residues. For the CDR3, the DNA is TGCGCCAGCAGCTCTCCAGAGGATACGCAGTATTTT. Its protein is CASSSPEDTQYF.

This clonotype showed up many times. The V gene is TRBV12-3 or TRBV12-4, the J gene TRBJ1-5; D not certain. The CDR3 runs 13 residues. V shed 1 base and J shed 6 bases, with 7 bases lying between them. CDR3 protein: CASSLEVGQPQHF. The CDR3 nucleotides read TGTGCCAGCAGTTTAGAAGTCGGTCAGCCCCAGCATTTT.

This clonotype turned up a few times. The chain is built from TRBV30 and TRBJ2-5, with 10 bases lining up with TRBD2. J lost 4 bases, V lost 1 base, and 6 bases had no gene match. This CDR3 is 15 amino acids long. Germline assignment: CDR1 GTSNPN and CDR2 SVGIG (reference sequence). Here the CDR3 DNA reads TGTGCCTGGAGTGAGGGAGCGGGGGGGCGAGAGACCCAGTACTTC. Encoded protein: CAWSEGAGGRETQYF. Using reference TRBV30 and TRBJ2-5 for the parts outside the CDR3, the full variable domain is SQTIHQWPATLVQPVGSPLSLECTVEGTSNPNLYWYRQAAGRGLQLLFYSVGIGQISSEVPQNLSASRPQDRQFILSSKKLLLSDSGFYLCAWSEGAGGRETQYFGPGTRLLVL.

The chain uses TRBV6-5 and TRBJ1-1; no clear D gene. Germline CDR1 MNHEY, CDR2 SVGAGI. The CDR3 spans 15 residues. V lost 2 bases and J 4 bases, leaving 14 bases between the germline ends. The CDR3 spells CASSYAGVGSTEAFF. CDR3 sequence (DNA): TGTGCCAGCAGTTACGCCGGGGTCGGTAGCACTGAAGCTTTCTTT.

The chain employs TRBV9 and TRBJ2-3; the match to TRBD2 covers 11 bases. CDR1 SGDLS and CDR2 YYNGEE come from the germline V gene. The junction had 3 bases not matched to a gene; V was cut back by 0 bases and J by 6 bases. There are 15 residues in the CDR3. The CDR3, as DNA: TGTGCCAGCAGCGTAGAGACTAGCGGGGCGGATACGCAGTATTTT. Amino acids: CASSVETSGADTQYF.